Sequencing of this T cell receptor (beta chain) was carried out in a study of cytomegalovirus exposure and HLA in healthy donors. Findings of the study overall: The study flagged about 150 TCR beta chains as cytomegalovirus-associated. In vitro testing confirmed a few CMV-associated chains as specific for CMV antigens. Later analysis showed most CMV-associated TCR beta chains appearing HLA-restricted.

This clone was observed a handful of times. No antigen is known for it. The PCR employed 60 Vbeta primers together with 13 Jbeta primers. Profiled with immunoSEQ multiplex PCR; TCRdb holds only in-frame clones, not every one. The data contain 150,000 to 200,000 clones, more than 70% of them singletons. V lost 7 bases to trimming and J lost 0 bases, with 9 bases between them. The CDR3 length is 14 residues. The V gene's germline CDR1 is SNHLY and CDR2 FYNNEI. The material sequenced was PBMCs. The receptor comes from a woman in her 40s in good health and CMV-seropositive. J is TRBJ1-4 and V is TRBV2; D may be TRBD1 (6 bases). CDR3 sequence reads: CASTRDTTNEKLFF. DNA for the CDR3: TGTGCCAGCACCCGGGACACAACTAATGAAAAACTGTTTTTT.